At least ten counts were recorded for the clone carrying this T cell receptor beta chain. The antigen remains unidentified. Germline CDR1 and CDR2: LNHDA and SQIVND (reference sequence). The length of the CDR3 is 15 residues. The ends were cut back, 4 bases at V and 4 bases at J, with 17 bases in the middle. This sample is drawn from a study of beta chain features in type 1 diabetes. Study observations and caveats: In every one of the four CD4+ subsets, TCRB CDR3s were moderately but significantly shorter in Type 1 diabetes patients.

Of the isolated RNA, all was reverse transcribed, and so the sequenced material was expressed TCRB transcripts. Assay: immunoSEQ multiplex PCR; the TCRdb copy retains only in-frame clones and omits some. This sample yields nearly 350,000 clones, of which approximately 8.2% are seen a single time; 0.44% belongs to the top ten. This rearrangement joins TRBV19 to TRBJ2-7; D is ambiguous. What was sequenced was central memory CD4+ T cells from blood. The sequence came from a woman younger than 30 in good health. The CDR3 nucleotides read TGTGCCAGTAGTACTACTCAGAACTCGCGGTACGAGCAGTACTTC. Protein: CASSTTQNSRYEQYF.